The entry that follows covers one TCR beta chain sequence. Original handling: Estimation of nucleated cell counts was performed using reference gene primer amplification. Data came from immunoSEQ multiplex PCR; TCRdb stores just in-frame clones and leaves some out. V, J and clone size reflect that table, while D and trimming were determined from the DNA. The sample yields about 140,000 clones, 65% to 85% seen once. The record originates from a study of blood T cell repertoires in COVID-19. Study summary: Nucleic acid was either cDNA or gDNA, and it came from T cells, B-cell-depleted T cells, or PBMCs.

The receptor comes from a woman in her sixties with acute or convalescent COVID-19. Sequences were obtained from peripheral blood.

CDR3 DNA: TGTGCCGTTTACCGAGAAGGGGCCCACGAGCAGTACTTC. Amino acids: CAVYREGAHEQYF. The V call is TRBV30, the J call TRBJ2-7; possible D gene TRBD1, 5 bases. The CDR3 is 13 amino acids. With 8 bases removed from V and 5 bases from J, the gap between germline ends came to 19 bases. Germline V CDR1 and CDR2: GTSNPN, SVGIG (reference sequence).